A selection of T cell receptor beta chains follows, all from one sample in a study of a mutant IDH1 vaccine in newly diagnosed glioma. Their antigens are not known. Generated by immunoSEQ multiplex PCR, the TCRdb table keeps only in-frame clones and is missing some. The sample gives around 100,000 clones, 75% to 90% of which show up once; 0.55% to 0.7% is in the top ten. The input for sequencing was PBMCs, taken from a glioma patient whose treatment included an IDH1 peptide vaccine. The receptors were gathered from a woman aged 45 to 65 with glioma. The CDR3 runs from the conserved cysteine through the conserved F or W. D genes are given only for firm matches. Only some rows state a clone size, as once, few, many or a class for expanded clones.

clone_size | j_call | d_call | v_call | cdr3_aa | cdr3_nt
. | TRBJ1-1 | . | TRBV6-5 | CASSYSGFTEAFF | TGTGCCAGCAGTTACTCGGGGTTCACTGAAGCTTTCTTT
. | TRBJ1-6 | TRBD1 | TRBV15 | CATSTARTGERSPLHF | TGTGCCACCAGCACCGCCAGGACAGGAGAAAGGTCACCCCTCCACTTT
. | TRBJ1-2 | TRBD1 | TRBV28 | CASSSRGTADYGYTF | TGTGCCAGCAGTTCCCGAGGGACAGCCGACTATGGCTACACCTTC
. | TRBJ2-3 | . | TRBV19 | CASSIGGGRADTQYF | TGTGCCAGTAGTATAGGTGGGGGACGAGCAGATACGCAGTATTTT
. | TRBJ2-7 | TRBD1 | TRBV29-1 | CSVETGRGYEQYF | TGCAGCGTTGAGACAGGGAGAGGCTACGAGCAGTACTTC
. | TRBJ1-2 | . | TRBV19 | CASTLGAGHTF | TGTGCCAGTACCCTGGGAGCAGGTCACACCTTC
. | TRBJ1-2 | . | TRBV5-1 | CASSTEGFGYGYTF | TGCGCCAGCAGCACGGAGGGGTTCGGCTATGGCTACACCTTC
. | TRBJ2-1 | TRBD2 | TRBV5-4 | CASRGTSGSYNEQFF | TGTGCCAGCAGAGGTACTAGCGGCTCCTACAATGAGCAGTTCTTC
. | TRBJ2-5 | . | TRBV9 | CASSVGGAQETQYF | TGTGCCAGCAGCGTAGGTGGGGCGCAAGAGACCCAGTACTTC
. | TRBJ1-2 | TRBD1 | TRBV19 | CASTPLGQAGGYTF | TGTGCCAGTACCCCATTGGGACAGGCGGGAGGCTACACCTTC
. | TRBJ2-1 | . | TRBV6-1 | CASREIYEQFF | TGCGCGAGCCGGGAGATCTATGAGCAGTTCTTC
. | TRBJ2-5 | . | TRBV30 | CAWSVSRETQYF | TGTGCCTGGAGTGTAAGTAGGGAGACCCAGTACTTC
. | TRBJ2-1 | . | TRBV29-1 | CSVELLTNEQFF | TGCAGCGTTGAGCTCTTGACCAATGAGCAGTTCTTC
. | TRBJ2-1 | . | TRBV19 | CASSAIQGPYNEQFF | TGTGCCAGTAGTGCAATCCAGGGGCCCTACAATGAGCAGTTCTTC
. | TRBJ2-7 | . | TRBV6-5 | CASSYREKAYEQYF | TGTGCCAGCAGTTACAGGGAGAAGGCCTACGAGCAGTACTTC
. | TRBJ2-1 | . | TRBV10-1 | CASSEWGSSYNEQFF | TGCGCCAGCAGTGAGTGGGGGAGCTCCTACAATGAGCAGTTCTTC
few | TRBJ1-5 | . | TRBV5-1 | CASSEGTSNQPQHF | TGCGCCAGCAGCGAAGGGACATCCAATCAGCCCCAGCATTTT
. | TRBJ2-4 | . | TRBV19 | CASSQTSGHYIQYF | TGTGCCAGTAGCCAAACCTCGGGACACTACATTCAGTACTTC
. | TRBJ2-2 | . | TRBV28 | CASSPGQRTGELFF | TGTGCCAGCAGTCCCGGACAGCGCACCGGGGAGCTGTTTTTT
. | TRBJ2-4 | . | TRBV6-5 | CASSYSGQSKNIQYF | TGTGCCAGCAGTTATTCCGGACAGTCCAAAAACATTCAGTACTTC
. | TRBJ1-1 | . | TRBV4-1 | CASSRNWVEAFF | TGCGCCAGCAGCCGCAACTGGGTTGAAGCTTTCTTT
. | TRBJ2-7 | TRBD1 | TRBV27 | CASSLGRGPYEQYF | TGTGCCAGCAGTTTAGGCAGGGGGCCCTACGAGCAGTACTTC
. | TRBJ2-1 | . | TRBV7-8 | CASSLYRVGTYNEQFF | TGTGCCAGCAGCCTTTACAGGGTGGGTACCTACAATGAGCAGTTCTTC
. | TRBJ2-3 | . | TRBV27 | CASSLFPGTRTDTQYF | TGTGCCAGCAGTTTATTCCCAGGGACGAGGACAGATACGCAGTATTTT
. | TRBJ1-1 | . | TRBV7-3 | CASSLFMSTEAFF | TGTGCCAGCAGCTTATTTATGAGCACTGAAGCTTTCTTT
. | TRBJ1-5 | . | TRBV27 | CASSSGTNSNQPQHF | TGTGCCAGCAGTTCCGGGACAAACAGCAATCAGCCCCAGCATTTT
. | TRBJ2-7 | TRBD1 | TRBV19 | CASSLRSRDSFYEQYF | TGTGCCAGTAGTCTCCGATCGAGGGACAGCTTCTACGAGCAGTACTTC
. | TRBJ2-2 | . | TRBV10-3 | CAISDRSGTENTGELFF | TGTGCCATCAGTGACAGATCCGGGACGGAGAACACCGGGGAGCTGTTTTTT